The present TCR beta chain was sequenced within a study of vaccination effects on CD4 cells after COVID-19. The CDR3 is 16 residues long. The trim removed 3 bases at V and 8 bases at J, leaving 10 bases unmatched. Germline-derived CDR1 and CDR2 are SGHRS and YFSETQ. Peptide-pool stimulation followed by sequencing identified expanded antigen-specific CD4+ clonotypes in the ViraFEST assay. Subsequent to a culture period of under twelve days, CD4+ T cells were isolated. Neither prior SARS-CoV-2 infection nor positive nucleocapsid antibodies were present in the vaccine recipients. Regarding this clone: Its antigen is as yet unknown.

Clones were read by immunoSEQ multiplex PCR, and TCRdb kept only the in-frame ones, dropping some. Of under 45,000 clones in the sample, around three quarters were seen once. The rearrangement joins TRBV5-1 to TRBJ2-1; 11 nucleotides align to TRBD2. The sequencing used CD4+ T cells from PBMCs cultured with HCoV-NL63 spike peptides, collected before COVID-19 vaccination. The TCR sequence derives from a human donor who received a COVID-19 vaccine. CDR3 region: CASSSDSGTSGDEQFF. The DNA of the CDR3 is TGCGCCAGCAGCTCTGACTCCGGGACTAGCGGCGATGAGCAGTTCTTC.